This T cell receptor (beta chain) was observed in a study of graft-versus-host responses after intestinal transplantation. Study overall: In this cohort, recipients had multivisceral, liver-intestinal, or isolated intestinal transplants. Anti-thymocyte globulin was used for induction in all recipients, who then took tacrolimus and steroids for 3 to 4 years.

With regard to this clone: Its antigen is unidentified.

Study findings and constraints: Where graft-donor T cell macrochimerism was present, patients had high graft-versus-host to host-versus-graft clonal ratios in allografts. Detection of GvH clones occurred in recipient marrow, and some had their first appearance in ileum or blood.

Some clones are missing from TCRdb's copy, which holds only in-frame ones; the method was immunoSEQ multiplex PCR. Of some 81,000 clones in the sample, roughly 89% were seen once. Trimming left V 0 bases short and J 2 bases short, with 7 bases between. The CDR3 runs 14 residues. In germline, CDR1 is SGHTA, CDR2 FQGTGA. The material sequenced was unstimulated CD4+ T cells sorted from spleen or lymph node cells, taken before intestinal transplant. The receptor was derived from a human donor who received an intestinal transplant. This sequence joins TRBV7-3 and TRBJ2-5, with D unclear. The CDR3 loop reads CASSLTSRQETQYF. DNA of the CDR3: TGTGCCAGCAGCTTAACCTCCAGGCAAGAGACCCAGTACTTC.